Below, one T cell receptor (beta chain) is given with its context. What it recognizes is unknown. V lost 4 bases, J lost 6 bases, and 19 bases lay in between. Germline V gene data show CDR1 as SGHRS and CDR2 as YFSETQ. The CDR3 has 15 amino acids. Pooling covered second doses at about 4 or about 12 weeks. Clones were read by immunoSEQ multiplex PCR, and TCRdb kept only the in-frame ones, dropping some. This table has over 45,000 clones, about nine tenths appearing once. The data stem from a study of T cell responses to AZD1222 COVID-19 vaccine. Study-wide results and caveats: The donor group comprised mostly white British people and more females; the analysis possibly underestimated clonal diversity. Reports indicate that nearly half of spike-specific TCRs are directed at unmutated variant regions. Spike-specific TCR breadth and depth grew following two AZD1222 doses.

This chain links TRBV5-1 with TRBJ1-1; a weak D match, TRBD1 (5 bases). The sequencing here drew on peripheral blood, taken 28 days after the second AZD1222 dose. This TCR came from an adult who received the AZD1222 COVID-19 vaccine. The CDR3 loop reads CASSRIQGEGSEAFF. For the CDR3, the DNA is TGCGCCAGCAGCAGGATCCAGGGTGAGGGCTCTGAAGCTTTCTTT.